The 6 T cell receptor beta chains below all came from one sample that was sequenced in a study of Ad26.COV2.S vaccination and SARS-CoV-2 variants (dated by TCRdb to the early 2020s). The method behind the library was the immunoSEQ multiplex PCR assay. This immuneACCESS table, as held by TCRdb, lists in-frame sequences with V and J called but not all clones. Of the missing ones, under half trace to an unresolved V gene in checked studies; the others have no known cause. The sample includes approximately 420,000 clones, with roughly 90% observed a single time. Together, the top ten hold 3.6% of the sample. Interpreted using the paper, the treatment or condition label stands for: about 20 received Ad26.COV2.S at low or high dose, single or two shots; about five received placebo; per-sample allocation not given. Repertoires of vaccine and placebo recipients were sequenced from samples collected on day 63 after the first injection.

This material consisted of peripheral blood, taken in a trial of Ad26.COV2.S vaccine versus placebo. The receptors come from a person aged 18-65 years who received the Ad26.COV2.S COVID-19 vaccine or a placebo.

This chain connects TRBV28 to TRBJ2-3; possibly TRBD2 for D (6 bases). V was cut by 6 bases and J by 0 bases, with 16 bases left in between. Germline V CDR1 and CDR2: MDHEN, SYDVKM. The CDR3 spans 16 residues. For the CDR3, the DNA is TGTGCCAGCAGGGGACCCGGGAGCCTGAGCACAGATACGCAGTATTTT. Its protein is CASRGPGSLSTDTQYF. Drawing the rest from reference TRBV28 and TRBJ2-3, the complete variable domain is DVKVTQSSRYLVKRTGEKVFLECVQDMDHENMFWYRQDPGLGLRLIYFSYDVKMKEKGDIPEGYSVSREKKERFSLILESASTNQTSMYLCASRGPGSLSTDTQYFGPGTRLTVL.

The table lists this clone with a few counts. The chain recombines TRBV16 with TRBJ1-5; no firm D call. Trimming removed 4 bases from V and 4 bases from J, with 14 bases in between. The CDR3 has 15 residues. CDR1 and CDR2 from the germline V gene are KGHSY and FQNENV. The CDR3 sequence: CASSRGNGYNQPQHF. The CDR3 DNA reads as TGTGCCAGCAGCCGTGGCAACGGATATAATCAGCCCCAGCATTTT.

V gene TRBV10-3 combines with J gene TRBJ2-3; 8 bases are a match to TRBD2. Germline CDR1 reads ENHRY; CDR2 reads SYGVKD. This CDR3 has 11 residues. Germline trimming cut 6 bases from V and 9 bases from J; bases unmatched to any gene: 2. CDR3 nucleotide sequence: TGTGCCATCAGGCGGGGGGAAACGCAGTATTTT. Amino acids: CAIRRGETQYF.

The DNA of the CDR3 is TGTGCCACCCAAGCCGATTTAAACGTGAACACTGAAGCTTTCTTT. It codes for CATQADLNVNTEAFF. This sequence joins TRBV5-4 and TRBJ1-1; D not certain. CDR3 length: 15 amino acids. The V gene lost 9 bases and the J gene lost 0 bases, with 18 bases spanning the gap. The V gene's germline CDR1 is SGHNT and CDR2 YYREEE (reference sequence).

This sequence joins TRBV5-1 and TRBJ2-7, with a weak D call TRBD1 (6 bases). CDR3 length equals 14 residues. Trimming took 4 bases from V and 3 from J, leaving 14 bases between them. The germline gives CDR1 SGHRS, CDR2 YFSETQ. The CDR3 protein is CASSTGTLNYEQYF. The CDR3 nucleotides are TGCGCCAGCAGCACCGGGACACTAAACTACGAGCAGTACTTC.

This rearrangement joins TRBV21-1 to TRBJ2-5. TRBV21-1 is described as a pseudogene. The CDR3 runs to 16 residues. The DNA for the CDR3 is TGTGCCAGCAGCAAAGGGGCCCTGGACCCTAAAGAGACCCAGTACTTC. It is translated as CASSKGALDPKETQYF.